Described below is a single TCR beta chain sequence and its context. This clone appeared once. There is no known antigen for this receptor. It has no much larger one-base neighbor in the sample; base qualities were not kept. This sample was taken from a study of blood T cell repertoires in COVID-19 (dated by TCRdb to 2018 to 2021). At the level of the whole study: Collaborator samples came from the United States, Italy and Spain and covered acute and convalescent phases of COVID-19. The material from the prospective study consisted of cDNA or gDNA derived from T cells, B-cell-depleted T cells, or PBMCs. Subjects who had been exposed to COVID-19, were actively infected with it, or had recovered from it provided the deeply sampled blood TCRbeta repertoires that made up the dataset. The repertoires were released in a freely available public database intended as a resource for research on the immune response to SARS-CoV-2. Samples were obtained from the ongoing ImmuneRACE study (first 160 participants) and from over 1,000 subjects provided by 6 global collaborators. Nearly every sample came with metadata listing a de-identified subject ID, COVID-19 status, age in years and sex. Where HLA class I and class II types were available, the types were taken from metadata supplied by the sample provider, not from assay-based typing. General conclusions and limits of the study: The amount of clinical and demographic metadata varied by source and participant and was provided uncurated.

TCRbeta CDR3 regions were amplified from genomic DNA using the immunoSEQ Assay, a bias-controlled multiplex PCR. On the authors' methods: The number of nucleated cells in each sample was estimated from the amplification of reference gene primers within the assay. To quantify the absolute abundance of each unique TCRbeta CDR3 rearrangement, sequence reads were collapsed and filtered. Productive Simpson clonality was computed per sample as the square root of Simpson's diversity index over productive rearrangements. TCRdb holds this immuneACCESS table with in-frame rearrangements only. Some clones are missing; in checked studies, unresolved V genes explain under half, and the rest has no known cause. From that table come the V and J calls and clone size; the DNA was used to work out D and trimming. The sample yields about 150,000 clones; approximately 81% were counted once. Jointly, the top ten make up roughly 8% of the sample.

From its cysteine to its phenylalanine, the CDR3 spans 14 amino acids. Just the 42-base CDR3 DNA is kept, in frame starting at base 1. Cut back by 3 bases and 7 bases, the V and J ends lie 12 bases apart. Based on the germline V gene (reference sequence), the CDR1 and CDR2 sequences are SEHNR and FQNEAQ. Participants in the prospective study were enrolled through a virtual design, were aged roughly 18 to 95 years, and lived in fewer than 30 United States geographic areas. Cohort assignment in the prospective study relied on participant-reported clinical history from a screening survey and a study questionnaire. ImmuneRACE Cohort 3 recovered participants were defined by two consecutive negative NP/OP PCR tests, healthcare professional clearance, or symptom resolution. Each participant in the prospective study had whole blood, serum and a nasopharyngeal or oropharyngeal swab collected by mobile phlebotomists. Prospective study participants could optionally give additional blood draws and questionnaires over an approximately 2-month period. Blood samples from the prospective study were shipped frozen or at room temperature prior to DNA extraction.

Material: PBMCs or T cells enriched from blood (not recorded which). This sequence uses TRBV7-9 and TRBJ1-4; the D gene is perhaps TRBD1, on 5 matching bases. The clonotype originates from a woman in her forties or fifties who had recovered from COVID-19. In nucleotides, the sequence is TGTGCCAGCAGCTTTGACAGCCCCCCTGAAAAACTGTTTTTT. Its translation is CASSFDSPPEKLFF.